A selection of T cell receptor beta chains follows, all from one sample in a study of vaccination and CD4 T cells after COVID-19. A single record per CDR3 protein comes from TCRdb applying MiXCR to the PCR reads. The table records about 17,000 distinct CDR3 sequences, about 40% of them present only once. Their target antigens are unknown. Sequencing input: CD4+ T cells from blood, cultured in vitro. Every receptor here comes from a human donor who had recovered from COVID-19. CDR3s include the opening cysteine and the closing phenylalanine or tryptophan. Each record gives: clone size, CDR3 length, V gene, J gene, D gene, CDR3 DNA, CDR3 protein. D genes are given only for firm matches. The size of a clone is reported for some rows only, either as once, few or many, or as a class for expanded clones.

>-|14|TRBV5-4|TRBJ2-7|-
TGTGCCACCGCTCATGGGACGAGAAGGGAGGAGCAGTACTTC
CATAHGTRREEQYF
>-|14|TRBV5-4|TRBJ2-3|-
TGTGCCAGCAGCCCAAGGACGGACACAGATACGCAGTATTTT
CASSPRTDTDTQYF
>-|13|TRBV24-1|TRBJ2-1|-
TGTGCCACCAGATCCACTAGTTACAATGAGCAGTTCTTC
CATRSTSYNEQFF
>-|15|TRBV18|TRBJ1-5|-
TGTGCCAGCTCACCAAGGTTCGGTAGCAATCAGCCCCAGCATTTT
CASSPRFGSNQPQHF
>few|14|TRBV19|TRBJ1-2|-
TGTGCCAGTAGTAGGCAGGTAGCGAACTATGGCTACACCTTC
CASSRQVANYGYTF
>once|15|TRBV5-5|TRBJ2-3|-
TGTGCCAGCAGCGTTATCAGGGTGGGCACAGATACGCAGTATTTT
CASSVIRVGTDTQYF
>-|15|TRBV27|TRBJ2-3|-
TGTGCCAGCAGGTCTGCGGGGGCAGGCACAGATACGCAGTATTTT
CASRSAGAGTDTQYF
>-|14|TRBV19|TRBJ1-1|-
TGTGCCAGTAGTACCCCGGGGGGGGGCACTGAAGCTTTCTTT
CASSTPGGGTEAFF
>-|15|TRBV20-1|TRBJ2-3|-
TGCAGTGCTAAGGGGGCGGGAACTAGCACAGATACGCAGTATTTT
CSAKGAGTSTDTQYF
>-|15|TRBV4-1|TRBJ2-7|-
TGCGCCAGCAGCCAAGAAGGGACCCGCGCGTACGAGCAGTACTTC
CASSQEGTRAYEQYF
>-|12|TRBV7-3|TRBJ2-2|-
TGTGCCAGCAGCTCAGGGGCCGGGGAGCTGTTTTTT
CASSSGAGELFF
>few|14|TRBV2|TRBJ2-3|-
TGTGCCAGCAGAGGGAGGGGGGGCACAGATACGCAGTATTTT
CASRGRGGTDTQYF
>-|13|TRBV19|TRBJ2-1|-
TGTGCCAGTAGTATGGGCCGCCTTGGGGAGCAGTTCTTC
CASSMGRLGEQFF
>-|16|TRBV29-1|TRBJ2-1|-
TGCAGCGCCCTTCCTTTGCCATCTGGGTTCTACAATGAGCAGTTCTTC
CSALPLPSGFYNEQFF
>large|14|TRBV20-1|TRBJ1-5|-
TGCAGTGGTTTGACAGGAGTCAGCAATCAGCCCCAGCATTTT
CSGLTGVSNQPQHF
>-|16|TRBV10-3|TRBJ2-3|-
TGTGCCATCAGTGACCAGTCGCGACGAGTTGGGGATACGCAGTATTTT
CAISDQSRRVGDTQYF
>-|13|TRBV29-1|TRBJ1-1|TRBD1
TGCAGCGCCTCCCGGACAGGGGGCGCTGAAGCTTTCTTT
CSASRTGGAEAFF
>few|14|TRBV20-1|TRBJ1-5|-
TGCAGTGCTAGGGGGGCCCTGTTAGATCAGCCCCAGCATTTT
CSARGALLDQPQHF
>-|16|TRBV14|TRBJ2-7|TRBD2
TGTGCCAGCAGCCTACTGGGTAGCGGGAGTTACTACGAGCAGTACTTC
CASSLLGSGSYYEQYF
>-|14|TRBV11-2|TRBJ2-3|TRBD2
TGTGCCAGCAGCCCTGTTAGCGGGAGGGATACGCAGTATTTT
CASSPVSGRDTQYF
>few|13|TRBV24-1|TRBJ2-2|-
TGTGCCACCAGTGCTAATTCCCCCGGGGAGCTGTTTTTT
CATSANSPGELFF
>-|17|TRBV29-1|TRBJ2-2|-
TGCAGCGTCCGAGGGCCCCCGGTAGGGTTGAACACCGGGGAGCTGTTTTTT
CSVRGPPVGLNTGELFF
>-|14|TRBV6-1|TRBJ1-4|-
TGTGCCAGTAGCTCCAGGGGATCTAATGAAAAACTGTTTTTT
CASSSRGSNEKLFF
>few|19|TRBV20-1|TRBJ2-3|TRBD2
TGCAGTGCTAGGCCAGGGTGGACTAGCGGGAGTATTAACACAGATACGCAGTATTTT
CSARPGWTSGSINTDTQYF
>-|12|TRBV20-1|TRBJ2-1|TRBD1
TGCAGTGCTAGAGGAGCGGACAGGCGTGTGATCTTC
CSARGADRRVIF
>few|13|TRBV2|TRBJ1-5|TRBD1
TGTGCCAGTACGAGACAGGGTGAACAGCCCCAGCATTTT
CASTRQGEQPQHF
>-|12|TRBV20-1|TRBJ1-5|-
TGCAGTGCTAGAGCTAGCAATCAGCCCCAGCATTTT
CSARASNQPQHF
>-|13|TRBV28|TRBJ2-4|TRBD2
TGTGCCAGCAGTTTGAGTAGCGGGCGATACCAGTACTTC
CASSLSSGRYQYF
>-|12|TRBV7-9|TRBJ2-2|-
TGTGCCAGCATGGGGGCTCCCGGGGAGCTGTTTTTT
CASMGAPGELFF
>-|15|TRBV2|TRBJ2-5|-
TGTGCCAGCTCCTTCGCTCTAGCCTTACAAGAGACCCAGTACTTC
CASSFALALQETQYF
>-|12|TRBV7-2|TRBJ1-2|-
TGTGCCAGCAGCGTCCAGGGCTATGGCTACACCTTC
CASSVQGYGYTF
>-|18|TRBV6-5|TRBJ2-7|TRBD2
TGTGCCAGCAGTTACAGCCCGGGACTAGCGGGAGGCGCCTACGAGCAGTACTTC
CASSYSPGLAGGAYEQYF
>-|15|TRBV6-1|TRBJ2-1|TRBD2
TGTGCCAGCAGTCCCAGCGGGAGTATTAGTTATGAGCAGTTCTTC
CASSPSGSISYEQFF
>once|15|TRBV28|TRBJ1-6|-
TGTGCCAGCAGTTTACCATGGGGATATAATTCACCCCTCCACTTT
CASSLPWGYNSPLHF
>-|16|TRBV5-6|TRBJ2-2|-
TGTGCCAGCAGCACACTGACACAGGGGAACACCGGGGAGCTGTTTTTT
CASSTLTQGNTGELFF
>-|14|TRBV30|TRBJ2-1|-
TGTGCCTGGAGTGGATCGATTCGCTACAATGAGCAGTTCTTC
CAWSGSIRYNEQFF
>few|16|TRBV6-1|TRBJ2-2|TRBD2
TGTGCCAGCAGTAGAGGGACTAGCAAAAACACCGGGGAGCTGTTTTTT
CASSRGTSKNTGELFF
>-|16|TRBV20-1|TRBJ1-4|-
TGCAGTGCTAGAGATCCAAGGGGCTCGACTGATGAAAAACTGTTTTTT
CSARDPRGSTDEKLFF
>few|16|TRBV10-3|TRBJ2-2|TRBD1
TGTGCCGCCCAGGACAGGGATTATGGGAACACCGGGGAGCTGTTTTTT
CAAQDRDYGNTGELFF
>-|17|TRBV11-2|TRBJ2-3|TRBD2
TGTGCCAGCAGCTTAGGGACTAGCGGGAGGTCTGGAGATACGCAGTATTTT
CASSLGTSGRSGDTQYF
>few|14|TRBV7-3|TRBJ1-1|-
TGTGCCAGCAGCTCACAGGCCTCCAACACTGAAGCTTTCTTT
CASSSQASNTEAFF
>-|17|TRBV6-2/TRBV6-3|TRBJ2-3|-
TGTGCCAGCAGCCGAGCCCCCAGGGGTAGAGGCACAGATACGCAGTATTTT
CASSRAPRGRGTDTQYF
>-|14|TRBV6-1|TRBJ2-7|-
TGTGCCAGCAGTACAGCCGGGAGTTCCTACGAGCAGTACTTC
CASSTAGSSYEQYF
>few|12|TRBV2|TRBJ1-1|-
TGTGCCAGCAGTTTCGGGGGAACTGAAGCTTTCTTT
CASSFGGTEAFF
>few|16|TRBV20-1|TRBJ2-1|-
TGCAGTGCTGCAGGGGGGCGGGAGTTCTCCTACAATGAGCAGTTCTTC
CSAAGGREFSYNEQFF
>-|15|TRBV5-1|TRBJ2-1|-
TGCGCCAGCAGCTTGCAAAGCGGAGAATACAATGAGCAGTTCTTC
CASSLQSGEYNEQFF
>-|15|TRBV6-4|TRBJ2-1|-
TGTGCCAGCAGTGACTCGGCGGGCTCCTACAATGAGCAGTTCTTC
CASSDSAGSYNEQFF
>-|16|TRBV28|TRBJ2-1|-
TGTGCCAGCAGTACACTCGCACCAAGCTCCTACAATGAGCAGTTCTTC
CASSTLAPSSYNEQFF
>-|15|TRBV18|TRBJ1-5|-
TGTGCCAGCTCACCACTCGGGACTACCAATCAGCCCCAGCATTTT
CASSPLGTTNQPQHF
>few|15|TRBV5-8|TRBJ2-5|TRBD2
TGTGCCAGCAGCAGGAGACCGGGACTACAAGAGACCCAGTACTTC
CASSRRPGLQETQYF
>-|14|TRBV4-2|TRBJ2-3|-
TGTGCCAGCAGCCGCGGGGCGGGACCAGATACGCAGTATTTT
CASSRGAGPDTQYF
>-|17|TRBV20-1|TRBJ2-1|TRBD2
TGCAGTGCTAGAGACCTAGCGGGGAAGCTCTCCTACAATGAGCAGTTCTTC
CSARDLAGKLSYNEQFF